This record concerns one TCR beta chain sequence. Its antigen is not known. The data were taken from a study of OX40 agonist ivuxolimab in advanced cancers. Study findings and constraints: There was clonal expansion of CD4+ and CD8+ blood T cells by week 6 at 0.1 to 3.0 mg/kg.

This table comes from immunoSEQ multiplex PCR, and its TCRdb copy is limited to in-frame clones, with some not included. The sample shows tens of thousands of clones, around 82% of them seen only once. The germline V gene has CDR1 SGHTA and CDR2 FQGTGA. The CDR3 covers 15 residues. V lost 5 bases and J lost 6, with 17 bases in between. The source of this sequence is an adult with an advanced solid tumor such as melanoma, head and neck, liver or kidney cancer. V is TRBV7-3 and J is TRBJ2-1; a possible D gene is TRBD2 (8 bases). The sample here was CD4+ or CD8+ T cells sorted from blood, taken in a trial of the OX40 agonist ivuxolimab. The CDR3 DNA reads as TGTGCCAGCAGCCCAGGGGGACTAGTATTCAATGAGCAGTTCTTC. Protein sequence: CASSPGGLVFNEQFF.